The clone carrying this T cell receptor (beta chain) appeared many times. Its antigen is not identified. RNA transcripts were the template for amplifying TCR beta CDR3 regions. TCR CDR3 regions were first amplified by RT-PCR with HTBI primers. TCRdb ran MiXCR on the multiplex PCR reads and lists one entry per CDR3 protein. The table includes 500,000 to 600,000 distinct CDR3 sequences, 35% to 55% detected once. V lost 6 bases to trimming and J lost 3 bases; unmatched junction nucleotides: 8. The CDR3 totals 15 residues. Germline V gene data show CDR1 as MNHNY and CDR2 as SVGAGI (reference sequence). This entry belongs to a study of T cells in Graves' hyperthyroidism and ophthalmopathy. Study conclusions and caveats: In validation, the model predicted ophthalmopathy. These predictions came a median roughly six months before onset.

Sequencing input: peripheral blood or thyroid tissue (not recorded which). The chain is built from TRBV6-6 and TRBJ1-5; TRBD1 agrees at 7 bases. This clonotype originated in a woman younger than 30 with Graves' hyperthyroidism. The CDR3 spells CASRDWDRANQPQHF. The CDR3 nucleotides are TGTGCCAGCAGAGATTGGGACAGAGCCAATCAGCCCCAGCATTTT.